The clone carrying this T cell receptor beta chain was seen ten or more times. TCRdb called the reads again in MiXCR, with one record for every CDR3 protein. Among 480,000 or so distinct CDR3 sequences listed, 10% to 12% were seen once. V shed 7 bases and J 5 bases; nucleotides not matched to a gene: 9. The CDR3 has 16 residues. Germline CDR1 and CDR2: LNHDA and SQIVND (reference sequence). This sample is drawn from a study of T cell repertoires in cytomegalovirus infection. The sample was PBMCs. The chain couples TRBV19 to TRBJ2-3, with 13 bases matching TRBD2. This clonotype was sampled from a human donor in good health (CMV status not recorded). Some clones in this sample may be carry-over from other donors' samples. The CDR3 DNA follows: TGTGCCAGTAAAACTGGGACTAGCGGGATTCGAGATACGCAGTATTTT. It yields the protein CASKTGTSGIRDTQYF.